Below, 2 T cell receptor beta chains from the same sample are listed, as sequenced in a study of PD-L1 blockade in urothelial cancer. Time point in this sample: pretreatment peripheral blood. Assay: immunoSEQ multiplex PCR; the TCRdb copy retains only in-frame clones and omits some. The sample carries almost 90,000 clones, roughly 89% recorded once. The sequencing here drew on PBMCs, taken around atezolizumab (anti-PD-L1) treatment. The receptors were sampled from a man in his sixties with urothelial cancer.

The chain has TRBV7-9 and TRBJ2-3, with a tentative D call TRBD2 (5 bases). The CDR3 spans 15 residues. From germline, CDR1 is SEHNR and CDR2 FQNEAQ (reference sequence). The V gene lost 5 bases and the J gene lost 2 bases, with 14 bases spanning the gap. The CDR3 bases are TGTGCCAGCAGCCCCAGGTCGGGGAACACAGATACGCAGTATTTT. Residues: CASSPRSGNTDTQYF.

The chain recombines TRBV7-2 with TRBJ2-7, with 8 bases that match TRBD1. The CDR3 totals 13 residues. Germline assignment: CDR1 SGHTA and CDR2 FQGNSA. The J segment lost 3 bases and the V segment lost 5 bases, leaving 3 bases of the junction unmatched. The CDR3 reads CASSRDRNYEQYF. CDR3 DNA sequence: TGTGCCAGCAGCCGGGACAGGAACTACGAGCAGTACTTC.